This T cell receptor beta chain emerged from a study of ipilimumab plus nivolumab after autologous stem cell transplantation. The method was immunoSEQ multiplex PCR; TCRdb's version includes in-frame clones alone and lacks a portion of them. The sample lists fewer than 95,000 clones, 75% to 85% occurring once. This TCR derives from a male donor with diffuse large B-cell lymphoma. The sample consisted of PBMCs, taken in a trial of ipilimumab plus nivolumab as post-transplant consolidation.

The CDR3 DNA reads TGCGCCAGCAGCTTAGCCCTAGGGGGCTCTCCCTCCTACGAGCAGTACTTC. Protein sequence: CASSLALGGSPSYEQYF. This sequence joins TRBV5-1 and TRBJ2-5; TRBD1 matches at 7 bases. The J call is in doubt because the DNA end fits TRBJ2-7 better. The CDR3 is 17 amino acids. The V gene's germline CDR1 is SGHRS and CDR2 YFSETQ.